These 4 T cell receptor delta chains share one sample of origin, sequenced in a study of gamma-delta chains in newborns, infants, children. TCRdb redid clone calling on the reads using CATT. The sample gives about 3,200 delta-chain clones, 50% to 55% of which show up once; more than 6% is in the top ten. Material for sequencing was blood. The receptors were sampled from a child who received the measles vaccine.

Worth noting for this clone: This is likely an artifact of a read error, given a far larger clone one base away. The rearrangement uses TRDV2 and TRDJ2, with no clear D. V gave up 0 bases and J gave up 4 bases, with 5 bases separating them. Germline V gene data show CDR1 as GEAIGNYY and CDR2 as EKD. The CDR3 is 13 amino acids. The CDR3 reads CACDTRGTAQLFF. As DNA, the CDR3 is TGTGCCTGTGACACCCGGGGGACAGCACAACTCTTCTTT.

This clone ranks as medium-sized. The chain uses TRDV2 and TRDJ3, with TRDD3 matching over 13 bases. Germline assignment: CDR1 GEAIGNYY and CDR2 EKD. V lost 3 bases to trimming and J lost 0 bases; unmatched junction nucleotides: 7. CDR3 length: 20 residues. The DNA for the CDR3 is TGTGCCTGTGACTCCGTACTGGGGGATACGACCTCCTGGGACACCCGACAGATGTTTTTC. Translating it yields CACDSVLGDTTSWDTRQMFF.

This clone occurred once. The V gene is TRDV2, the J gene TRDJ3, with 7 bases fitting TRDD3. Germline V gene lookup returns CDR1 GEAIGNYY and CDR2 EKD. The CDR3 has 17 amino acids. Losses at the gene ends were 2 bases for V and 2 bases for J; bases not matched to a gene: 5. The CDR3 DNA is TGTGCCTGTGACAAACTGGGGAATACCTGGGACACCCGACAGATGTTTTTC. It specifies CACDKLGNTWDTRQMFF.

This clone was seen a handful of times. The V call is TRDV1, the J call TRDJ1, with 11 positions matching TRDD3. CDR1 and CDR2 (germline): TSWWSYY, QGS. Trimming cost V 0 bases and J 0 bases; bases outside gene matches: 24. The CDR3 is made up of 24 amino acids. The CDR3 reads CALGELLLHSLGDTRGSYTDKLIF. DNA of the CDR3: TGTGCTCTTGGGGAACTACTCCTCCACTCCTTGGGGGATACGCGCGGGTCGTACACCGATAAACTCATCTTT.